A selection of T cell receptor beta chains follows, all from one sample in a study of tumor and adjacent non-tumor tissue in lung cancer. TCRdb fed the multiplex PCR reads into MiXCR, producing one record per CDR3 protein. The sample contains over 80,000 distinct CDR3 sequences, 80% of which appear only once. The sequenced sample was distant non-tumor lung tissue. The receptors originated from a man between 60 and 75 years old with small cell lung cancer. CDR3s include the opening cysteine and the closing phenylalanine or tryptophan. The D gene is left open where the match is weak. Only some rows state a clone size, as once, few, many or a class for expanded clones.

- | - | TRBJ1-1 | TRBV20-1 | TGCAGTGCTAAAAGCTTGAACACTGAAGCTTTCTTT | CSAKSLNTEAFF
- | TRBD2 | TRBJ2-5 | TRBV6-1 | TGTGCCCGCAGCTGGACTAGTGGGAGGGTAGAGACCCAGAACTTC | CARSWTSGRVETQNF
- | - | TRBJ2-2 | TRBV4-2 | TGTGCCAGCAGCCAAGTCCCATCACCCCGAGAGCTGTTTTTT | CASSQVPSPRELFF
many | TRBD1 | TRBJ1-4 | TRBV12-3/TRBV12-4 | TGTGCCAGCACCCGGACAGGGTTTAATGAAAAACTGTTTTTT | CASTRTGFNEKLFF
- | - | TRBJ2-2 | TRBV4-2 | TGTGCCAGTAGCCAAGTCCCATCACCCGAGGAGCTGTTTTTT | CASSQVPSPEELFF
- | - | TRBJ2-5 | TRBV29-1 | TGCAGCGTTCGGGCGGTCAGGGAGACCCAGTACTTC | CSVRAVRETQYF
- | - | TRBJ2-1 | TRBV5-1 | TGCGCCAGCAGCTTGGCCCTAACCGAGAGGACCGGGGAGCAGTTCTTC | CASSLALTERTGEQFF
- | - | TRBJ1-2 | TRBV10-2 | TGCGCCAGCAGTAACTCAAGGGGGATTGGCTACATGTTC | CASSNSRGIGYMF
once | TRBD1 | TRBJ2-5 | TRBV5-4 | TGTGCAAGCAGCCCGGGACAGGGAGGTCCGGGAGAGACCAAGTACTTC | CASSPGQGGPGETKYF
- | - | TRBJ1-3 | TRBV12-3/TRBV12-4 | TGTGCCAGCAGTTCAAGGGGGGGAAACACCATATTT | CASSSRGGNTIF
- | TRBD1 | TRBJ1-6 | TRBV6-5 | TGTGTCAGCAGGCGCGATCAGACAGGGAAGTCTTCACCCCTCCACTTT | CVSRRDQTGKSSPLHF
- | TRBD2 | TRBJ2-3 | TRBV12-3/TRBV12-4 | TGTGCCTGCAGTTTAGGACTGCTAGCGGGAATATTAGATACGCAGTATTTT | CACSLGLLAGILDTQYF
once | TRBD1 | TRBJ2-1 | TRBV10-3 | TGTGCCATCAACGAACACTCCGTGACAGGGTTCAATGAACAGTTCTTC | CAINEHSVTGFNEQFF
- | TRBD2 | TRBJ2-1 | TRBV24-1 | TGTGCCACCGGTGAAAGACTAGCGGACTACAATGAGCAGTTCTTC | CATGERLADYNEQFF
- | - | TRBJ2-2 | TRBV5-5 | TGTGCCAGCACCCAGCTGGGGGTGCGCAGGGAGCTGTATTTT | CASTQLGVRRELYF
- | - | TRBJ2-1 | TRBV4-1 | TGCGCAAACAGCCAGGATGATACGGGACACAGCTCCTACAATGAGCAGTTCTTC | CANSQDDTGHSSYNEQFF
- | - | TRBJ2-2 | TRBV7-8 | TGTGCCAGCAGCCCCGGGCCCCGCAGGACCCGGGAGCTGTTTTTT | CASSPGPRRTRELFF
- | TRBD1 | TRBJ1-1 | TRBV5-1 | TGCGCCAGCTGTCAAGCTCAGGGGGCGCGAACTGAAGCTTTCTTT | CASCQAQGARTEAFF
many | - | TRBJ2-2 | TRBV5-1 | TGCGCCAGCAGCTTGGTCGGGGGACTGAACACCGGGGAGCTGTTTTTT | CASSLVGGLNTGELFF
many | - | TRBJ2-2 | TRBV12-3/TRBV12-4 | TGTGCCAGCACCGGAGGGGGGACGCGGGCCGGGGAGCTGTTTTTT | CASTGGGTRAGELFF
- | TRBD1 | TRBJ2-2 | TRBV29-1 | TGCAGCGTGAGACAGGGAATCGGGAAGCTGATTTTT | CSVRQGIGKLIF
once | - | TRBJ2-3 | TRBV5-4 | TGTGTCAGCAGCTTGAACCCGGGTGATACGCAGTATTTT | CVSSLNPGDTQYF
- | TRBD1 | TRBJ2-6 | TRBV6-5 | TGTACCAGCAGCCAGGACAGGGACCACTCTGGGGCCAACGTCATGACTTTC | CTSSQDRDHSGANVMTF
- | - | TRBJ1-5 | TRBV4-1 | TGCGCCAGCAGCCTGGGAATGTCTCAGACCCAGCATTTT | CASSLGMSQTQHF
- | - | TRBJ2-1 | TRBV11-2 | TGTGAAGGCAGCTTAGAGGGTTTCGGTGAGCAGTTCTTC | CEGSLEGFGEQFF
few | - | TRBJ2-5 | TRBV20-1 | TGCAGTGCTATTGCTTCTCGGGAGACCCAGTACTTC | CSAIASRETQYF
medium-sized | - | TRBJ1-2 | TRBV5-6 | TGTGCCAGCAGCTTGGGGGGAAACTATGGCTACACCTTC | CASSLGGNYGYTF
- | - | TRBJ2-1 | TRBV6-1 | TGTGCCAGCAGTGACACCCAAAGCTCTTACAATGAGCAGTCCTTC | CASSDTQSSYNEQSF
- | - | TRBJ2-2 | TRBV11-2 | TGTGCCAGCAGTGATAGCGAGAACACCGGGGAGTTGTTTTTT | CASSDSENTGELFF
few | - | TRBJ2-2 | TRBV20-1 | TGCAGTGTCCAGACTAGCAGGGGCGGGGAGCTGTTTTTT | CSVQTSRGGELFF
- | - | TRBJ2-7 | TRBV6-5 | TGTGCCAGGAGGCCGACTGGCGGCTATGTGTACGAGCAGTACTTC | CARRPTGGYVYEQYF
- | TRBD1 | TRBJ1-1 | TRBV29-1 | TGCAGCGTTGAGGAGGACAGGATGGGCACTCAGGCTTTCTTT | CSVEEDRMGTQAFF
many | - | TRBJ2-7 | TRBV6-5 | TGTGCCAGCAGTGTCTTTCCCGGGAGCTCCTACGAGCAGTACTTC | CASSVFPGSSYEQYF